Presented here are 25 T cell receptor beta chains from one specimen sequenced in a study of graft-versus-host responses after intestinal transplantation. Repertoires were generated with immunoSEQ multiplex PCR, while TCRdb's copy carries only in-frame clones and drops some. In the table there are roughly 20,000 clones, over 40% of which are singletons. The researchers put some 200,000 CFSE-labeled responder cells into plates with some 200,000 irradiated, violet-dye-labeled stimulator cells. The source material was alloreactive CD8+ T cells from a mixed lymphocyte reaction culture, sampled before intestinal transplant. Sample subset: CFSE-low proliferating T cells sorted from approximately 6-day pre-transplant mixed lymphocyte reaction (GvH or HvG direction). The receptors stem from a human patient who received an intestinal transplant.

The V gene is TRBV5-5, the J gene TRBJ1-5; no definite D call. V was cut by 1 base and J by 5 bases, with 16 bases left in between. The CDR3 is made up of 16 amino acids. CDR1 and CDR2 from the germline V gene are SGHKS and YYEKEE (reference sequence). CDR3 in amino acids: CASSLLGFGSDQPQHF. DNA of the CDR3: TGTGCCAGCAGCTTGTTGGGCTTTGGTTCTGATCAGCCCCAGCATTTT. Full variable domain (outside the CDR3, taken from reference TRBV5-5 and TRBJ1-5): DAGVTQSPTHLIKTRGQQVTLRCSPISGHKSVSWYQQVLGQGPQFIFQYYEKEERGRGNFPDRFSARQFPNYSSELNVNALLLGDSALYLCASSLLGFGSDQPQHFGDGTRLSIL.

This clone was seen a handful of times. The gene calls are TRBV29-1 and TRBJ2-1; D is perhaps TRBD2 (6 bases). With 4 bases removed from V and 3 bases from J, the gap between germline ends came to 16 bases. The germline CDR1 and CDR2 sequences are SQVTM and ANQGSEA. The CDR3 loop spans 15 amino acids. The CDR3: CSVANPSGYYNEQFF. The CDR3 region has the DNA TGCAGCGTTGCTAACCCAAGCGGGTACTACAATGAGCAGTTCTTC.

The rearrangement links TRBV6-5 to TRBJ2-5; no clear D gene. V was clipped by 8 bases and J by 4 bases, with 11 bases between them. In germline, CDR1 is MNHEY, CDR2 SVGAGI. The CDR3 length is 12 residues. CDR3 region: CASHTIGETQYF. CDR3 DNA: TGTGCCAGCCATACGATTGGAGAGACCCAGTACTTC.

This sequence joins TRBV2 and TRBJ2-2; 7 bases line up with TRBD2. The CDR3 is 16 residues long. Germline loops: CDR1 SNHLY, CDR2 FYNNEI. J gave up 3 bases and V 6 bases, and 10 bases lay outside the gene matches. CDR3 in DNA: TGTGCCAGCAGGGGGATTTTAGCGGGTTACACCGGGGAGCTGTTTTTT. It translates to CASRGILAGYTGELFF.

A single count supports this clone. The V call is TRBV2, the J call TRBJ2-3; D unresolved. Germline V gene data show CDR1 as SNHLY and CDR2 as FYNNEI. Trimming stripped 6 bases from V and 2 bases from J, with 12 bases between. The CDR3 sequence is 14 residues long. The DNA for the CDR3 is TGTGCCAGCAGGGCTCAATGGGTCACAGATACGCAGTATTTT. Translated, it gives CASRAQWVTDTQYF.

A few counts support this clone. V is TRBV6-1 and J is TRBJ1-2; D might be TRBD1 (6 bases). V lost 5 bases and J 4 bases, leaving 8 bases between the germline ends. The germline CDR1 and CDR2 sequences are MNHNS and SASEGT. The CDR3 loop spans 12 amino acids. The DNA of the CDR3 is TGTGCCAGCAGTACGGACAGCTATGGCTACACCTTC. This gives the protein CASSTDSYGYTF.

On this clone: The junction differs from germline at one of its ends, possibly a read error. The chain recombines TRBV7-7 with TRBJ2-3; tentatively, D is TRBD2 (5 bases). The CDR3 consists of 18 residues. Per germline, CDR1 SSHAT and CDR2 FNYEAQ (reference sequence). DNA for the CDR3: TGTGCTAGCAGCTTATTCGTAAAGGTAGCGATGAGCACAGATACGCAGTATTTT. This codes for CASSLFVKVAMSTDTQYF.

CDR3 in DNA: TGTGCCAGCAGTTTTCAAATAACGGGCACCGGGGAGCTGTTTTTT. Its protein is CASSFQITGTGELFF. The chain uses TRBV6-6 and TRBJ2-2; D not certain. Germline-derived CDR1 and CDR2 are MNHNY and SVGAGI (reference sequence). This CDR3 is 15 amino acids long. V lost 4 bases to trimming and J lost 4 bases, with 13 bases between them.

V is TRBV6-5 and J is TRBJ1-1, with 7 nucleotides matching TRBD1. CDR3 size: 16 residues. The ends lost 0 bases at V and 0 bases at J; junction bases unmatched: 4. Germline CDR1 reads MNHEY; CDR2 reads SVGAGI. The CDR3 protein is CASSYSGQLMNTEAFF. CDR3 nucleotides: TGTGCCAGCAGTTACTCGGGACAGCTCATGAACACTGAAGCTTTCTTT.

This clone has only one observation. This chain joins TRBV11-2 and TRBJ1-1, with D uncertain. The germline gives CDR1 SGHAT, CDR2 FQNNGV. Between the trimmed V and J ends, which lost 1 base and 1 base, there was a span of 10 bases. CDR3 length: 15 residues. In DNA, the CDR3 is TGTGCCAGCAGCTTAGTTGCCGGCCCGAACACTGAAGCTTTCTTT. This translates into CASSLVAGPNTEAFF.

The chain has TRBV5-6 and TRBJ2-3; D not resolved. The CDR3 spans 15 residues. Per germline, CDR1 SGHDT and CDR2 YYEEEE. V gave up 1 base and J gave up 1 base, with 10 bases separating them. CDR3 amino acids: CASSLLAAGTDTQYF. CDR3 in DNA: TGTGCCAGCAGCTTGTTGGCGGCCGGCACAGATACGCAGTATTTT.

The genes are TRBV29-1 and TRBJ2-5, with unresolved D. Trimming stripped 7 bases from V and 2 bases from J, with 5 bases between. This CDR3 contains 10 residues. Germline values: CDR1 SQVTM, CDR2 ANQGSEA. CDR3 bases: TGCAGCGCCAGTCAAGAGACCCAGTACTTC. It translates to CSASQETQYF.

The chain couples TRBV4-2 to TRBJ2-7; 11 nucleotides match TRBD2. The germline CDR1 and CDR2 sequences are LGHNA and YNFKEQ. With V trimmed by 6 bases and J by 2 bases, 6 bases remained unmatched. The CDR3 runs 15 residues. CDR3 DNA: TGTGCCAGCAGTAGCGAGGGACTAGCGGCCTACGAGCAGTACTTC. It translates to CASSSEGLAAYEQYF.

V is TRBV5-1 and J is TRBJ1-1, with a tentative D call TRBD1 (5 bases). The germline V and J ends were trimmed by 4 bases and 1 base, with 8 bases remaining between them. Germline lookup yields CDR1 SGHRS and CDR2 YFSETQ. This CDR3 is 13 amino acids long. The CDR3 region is CASSPGGNTEAFF. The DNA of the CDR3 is TGCGCCAGCAGCCCGGGGGGGAACACTGAAGCTTTCTTT.

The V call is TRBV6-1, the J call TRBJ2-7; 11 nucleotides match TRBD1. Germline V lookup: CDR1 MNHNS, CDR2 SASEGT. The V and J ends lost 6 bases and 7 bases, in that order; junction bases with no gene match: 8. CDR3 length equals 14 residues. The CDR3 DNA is TGTGCCAGCAGGGGGTGGACAGGGGGCGGGGAGCAGTACTTC. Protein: CASRGWTGGGEQYF.

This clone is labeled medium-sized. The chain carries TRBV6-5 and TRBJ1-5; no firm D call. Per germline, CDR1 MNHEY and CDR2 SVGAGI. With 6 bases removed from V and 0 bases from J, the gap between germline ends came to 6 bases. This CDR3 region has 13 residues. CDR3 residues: CASSLISNQPQHF. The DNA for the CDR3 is TGTGCCAGCAGCCTCATTAGCAATCAGCCCCAGCATTTT.

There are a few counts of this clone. The CDR3: CASSLSGANTGELFF. The DNA of the CDR3 is TGTGCCAGCAGTTTATCGGGGGCCAACACCGGGGAGCTGTTTTTT. This rearrangement joins TRBV28 to TRBJ2-2, with D perhaps given as TRBD1 or TRBD2 (6 bases each). The ends were cut back, 1 base at V and 2 bases at J, with 8 bases in the middle. Germline CDR1 reads MDHEN; CDR2 reads SYDVKM. This CDR3 has 15 residues. The variable domain in full, completed from reference TRBV28 and TRBJ2-2, reads DVKVTQSSRYLVKRTGEKVFLECVQDMDHENMFWYRQDPGLGLRLIYFSYDVKMKEKGDIPEGYSVSREKKERFSLILESASTNQTSMYLCASSLSGANTGELFFGEGSRLTVL.

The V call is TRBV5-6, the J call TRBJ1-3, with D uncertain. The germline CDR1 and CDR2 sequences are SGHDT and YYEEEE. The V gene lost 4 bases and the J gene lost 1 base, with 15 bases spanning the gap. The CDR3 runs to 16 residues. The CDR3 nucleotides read TGTGCCAGCAGCCGGATTATAAGTAGTTCTGGAAACACCATATATTTT. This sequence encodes CASSRIISSSGNTIYF.

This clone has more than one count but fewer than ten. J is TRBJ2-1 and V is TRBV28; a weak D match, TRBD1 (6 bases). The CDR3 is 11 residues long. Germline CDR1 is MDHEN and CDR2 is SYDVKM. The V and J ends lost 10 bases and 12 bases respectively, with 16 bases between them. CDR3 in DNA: TGTGCCACTGACGACAGGACGACGCAGTTCTTC. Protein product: CATDDRTTQFF. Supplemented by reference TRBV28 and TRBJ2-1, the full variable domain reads DVKVTQSSRYLVKRTGEKVFLECVQDMDHENMFWYRQDPGLGLRLIYFSYDVKMKEKGDIPEGYSVSREKKERFSLILESASTNQTSMYLCATDDRTTQFFGPGTRLTVL.

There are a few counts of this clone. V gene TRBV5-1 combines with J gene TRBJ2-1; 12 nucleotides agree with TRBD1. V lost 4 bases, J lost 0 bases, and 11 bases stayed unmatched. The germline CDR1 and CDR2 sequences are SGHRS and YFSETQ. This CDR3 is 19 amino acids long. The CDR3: CASSPWDRGLSVSYNEQFF. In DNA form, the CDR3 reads TGCGCCAGCAGCCCCTGGGACAGGGGGCTATCAGTCTCCTACAATGAGCAGTTCTTC.

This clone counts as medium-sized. The CDR3 sequence: CASSWDSAGEQFF. CDR3 coding DNA: TGCGCCAGCAGCTGGGACTCCGCGGGAGAGCAGTTCTTC. The rearrangement uses TRBV5-1 and TRBJ2-1, with D tentatively TRBD2 (6 bases). Trimming cost V 3 bases and J 10 bases, with 14 bases left between them. CDR3 size: 13 residues. Germline V gene lookup returns CDR1 SGHRS and CDR2 YFSETQ.

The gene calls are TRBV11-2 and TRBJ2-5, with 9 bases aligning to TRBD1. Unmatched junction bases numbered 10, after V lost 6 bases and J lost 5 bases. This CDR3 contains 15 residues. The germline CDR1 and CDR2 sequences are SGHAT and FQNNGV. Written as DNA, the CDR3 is TGTGCCAGCAGAAGACAGGGGGGTCAACAGGAGACCCAGTACTTC. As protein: CASRRQGGQQETQYF.

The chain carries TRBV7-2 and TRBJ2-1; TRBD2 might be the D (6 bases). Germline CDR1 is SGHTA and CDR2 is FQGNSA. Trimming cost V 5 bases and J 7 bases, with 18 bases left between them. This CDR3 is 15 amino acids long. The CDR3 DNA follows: TGTGCCAGCAGCCCGGGACTTTCTCCTCCTAATGAGCAGTTCTTC. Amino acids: CASSPGLSPPNEQFF. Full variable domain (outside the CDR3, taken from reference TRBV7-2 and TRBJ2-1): GAGVSQSPSNKVTEKGKDVELRCDPISGHTALYWYRQSLGQGLEFLIYFQGNSAPDKSGLPSDRFSAERTGGSVSTLTIQRTQQEDSAVYLCASSPGLSPPNEQFFGPGTRLTVL.

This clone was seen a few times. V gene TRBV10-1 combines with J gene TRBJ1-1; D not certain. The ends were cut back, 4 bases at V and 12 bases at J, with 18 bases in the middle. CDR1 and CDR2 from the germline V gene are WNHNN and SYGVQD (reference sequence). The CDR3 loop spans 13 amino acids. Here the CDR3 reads CASSGTRALKPFF. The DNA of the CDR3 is TGCGCCAGCAGTGGTACACGAGCTTTGAAGCCTTTCTTT.

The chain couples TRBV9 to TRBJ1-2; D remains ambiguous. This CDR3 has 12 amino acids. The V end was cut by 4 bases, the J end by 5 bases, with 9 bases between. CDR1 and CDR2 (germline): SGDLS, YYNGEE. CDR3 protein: CASSPPGYGYTF. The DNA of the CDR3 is TGTGCCAGCAGCCCCCCCGGGTATGGCTACACCTTC.